One sample yielded the 23 T cell receptor beta chains listed below, sequenced in a study of metastatic and nonmetastatic thyroid tumors. No patient had received any treatment before thyroid surgery. TCRdb reprocessed the PCR reads via MiXCR. The sample records 26,000 or so clones, around 3.5% being singletons. The sequenced sample was blood. Receptor source: a male donor with papillary thyroid cancer or a benign thyroid nodule (not recorded which). Some clones in this sample may be carry-over from other donors' samples.

The sample holds many counts of this clone. This chain connects TRBV28 to TRBJ1-6; unclear D gene. The CDR3 totals 17 residues. With 5 bases removed from V and 2 bases from J, the gap between germline ends came to 16 bases. Germline CDR1 MDHEN, CDR2 SYDVKM. CDR3 coding DNA: TGTGCCAGCAGTGCACTCGCCGGGGTAACCTATAATTCACCCCTCCACTTT. Translating gives CASSALAGVTYNSPLHF.

This chain joins TRBV6-6 and TRBJ1-5; no clear D gene. In germline, CDR1 is MNHNY, CDR2 SVGAGI (reference sequence). The CDR3 has 15 amino acids. The ends were cut back, 0 bases at V and 5 bases at J, with 11 bases in the middle. CDR3 DNA sequence: TGTGCCAGCAGTTACTCGGCCAATAGTGATCAGCCCCAGCATTTT. Its translation: CASSYSANSDQPQHF.

Only a few counts were recorded for this clone. The chain combines TRBV4-1 with TRBJ2-1; 8 positions match TRBD1. This CDR3 region has 15 residues. V was pared by 1 base and J by 8 bases, with 7 bases of the junction left unmatched. From germline, CDR1 is MGHRA and CDR2 YSYEKL. The CDR3 sequence: CASSQVATGEDEQFF. Here the CDR3 DNA reads TGCGCCAGCAGCCAAGTCGCGACAGGGGAAGATGAGCAGTTCTTC.

The rearrangement joins TRBV29-1 to TRBJ2-2; 7 positions match TRBD1. The CDR3 is 14 amino acids. V was pared by 4 bases and J by 4 bases, with 6 bases of the junction left unmatched. The germline V gene has CDR1 SQVTM and CDR2 ANQGSEA. This CDR3 is CSVVWDSATGELFF. CDR3 DNA: TGCAGCGTTGTATGGGACAGTGCCACCGGGGAGCTGTTTTTT.

This clone has at least ten counts. The chain carries TRBV20-1 and TRBJ1-5; D perhaps matches TRBD1 (6 bases). V dropped 3 bases and J dropped 2 bases, with 17 bases sitting between them. From germline, CDR1 is DFQATT and CDR2 SNEGSKA (reference sequence). CDR3 length: 16 residues. The CDR3 protein is CSARSETGIGNQPQHF. In DNA, the CDR3 is TGCAGTGCTAGGTCGGAAACAGGGATTGGCAATCAGCCCCAGCATTTT.

As to this clone: This could be a read error, since a much larger clone is one nucleotide away. The rearrangement joins TRBV20-1 to TRBJ2-1; 9 nucleotides align to TRBD2. This CDR3 contains 14 residues. With V trimmed by 2 bases and J by 12 bases, 11 bases remained unmatched. From germline, CDR1 is DFQATT and CDR2 SNEGSKA (reference sequence). The DNA of the CDR3 is TGCAGTGCTAGATTGGCGGGAGGGACGGGTGGGCAGTTCTTC. Protein sequence: CSARLAGGTGGQFF.

There are many counts of this clone. The chain has TRBV12-3 or TRBV12-4 and TRBJ2-2; TRBD2 agrees at 13 bases. CDR3 length: 19 amino acids. V dropped 4 bases and J dropped 8; count of bases not matched to a gene: 16. CDR3 DNA sequence: TGTGCCAGCAGTTACAGGGGGCGAGGACTAGCGGGAGCGTCGGGGGAGCTGTTTTTT. Residues: CASSYRGRGLAGASGELFF.

This clone was seen at least ten times. This chain connects TRBV7-9 to TRBJ2-2; the D is unclear. This CDR3 has 13 residues. In germline, CDR1 is SEHNR, CDR2 FQNEAQ (reference sequence). V was cut by 4 bases and J by 8 bases, with 11 bases left in between. In DNA form, the CDR3 reads TGTGCCAGCAGCTCCTACATAGGGGGGGAGCTGTTTTTT. It encodes CASSSYIGGELFF.

The V gene is TRBV14, the J gene TRBJ1-1, with no clear D. CDR1 is SGHDN and CDR2 is FVKESK in the germline V gene. The CDR3 length is 15 residues. Trimming removed 4 bases from V and 0 bases from J, with 12 bases in between. In DNA form, the CDR3 reads TGTGCCAGCAGCCGTGGAGGGTCGATGAACACTGAAGCTTTCTTT. Protein product: CASSRGGSMNTEAFF.

Turning to this clone: No DNA is shown, since the ends of the CDR3 on it are uncertain; the CDR3 is the one TCRdb lists. The chain joins TRBV28 to TRBJ2-1; the table's D gene call, TRBD2, was not cross checked with the DNA. The CDR3 spans 16 amino acids, including both terminal residues. Germline CDR1 is MDHEN and CDR2 is SYDVKM. CDR3 in amino acids: CASSLGTGEGYNEQFF.

This clone came up a few times. The chain combines TRBV6-1 with TRBJ1-6, with D possibly being TRBD1 (6 bases). Per the germline V gene, CDR1 is MNHNS and CDR2 is SASEGT. The V end lost 7 bases, the J end lost 9 bases, and 19 bases lay between the germline ends. This CDR3 comprises 15 residues. CDR3 amino acids: CASNAGESFGSPLHF. Here the CDR3 DNA reads TGTGCCAGCAACGCAGGGGAAAGTTTCGGTTCACCCCTCCACTTT.

This chain links TRBV28 with TRBJ1-2; TRBD1 matches 8 bases. Trimming at V came to 6 bases and at J to 6 bases, leaving 6 bases not matched to a gene. The CDR3 is made up of 13 amino acids. Germline assignment: CDR1 MDHEN and CDR2 SYDVKM. CDR3 bases: TGTGCCAGCAGCGCATCAGGGGGCGATGGCTACACCTTC. Amino acids: CASSASGGDGYTF.

Many counts were recorded for this clone. The chain uses TRBV2 and TRBJ1-1, with D tentatively TRBD1 (5 bases). The V gene's germline CDR1 is SNHLY and CDR2 FYNNEI. This CDR3 contains 15 residues. V was trimmed by 5 bases and J by 0 bases, leaving 13 bases between them. The CDR3 region is CASSLGEGMNTEAFF. The CDR3 DNA reads TGTGCCAGCAGTCTAGGGGAAGGGATGAACACTGAAGCTTTCTTT.

This clone was picked up a small number of times. This chain uses TRBV6-1 with TRBJ2-3; 9 bases agree with TRBD2. The V gene's germline CDR1 is MNHNS and CDR2 SASEGT. The CDR3 length is 14 residues. Trimming took 7 bases from V and 4 from J; bases not matched to a gene: 6. DNA for the CDR3: TGTGCCAGCACGGTCGTAGCGGGAGCAGATACGCAGTATTTT. Residues: CASTVVAGADTQYF.

This clone was counted at least ten times. This same CDR3 is encoded by further DNA sequences in the sample. This chain connects TRBV30 to TRBJ2-1; 10 nucleotides match TRBD2. The V gene's germline CDR1 is GTSNPN and CDR2 SVGIG (reference sequence). The CDR3 is made up of 15 amino acids. J lost 9 bases, V lost 0 bases, and 8 bases had no gene match. The CDR3 loop reads CAWSVRSGRVGEQFF. In DNA, the CDR3 is TGTGCCTGGAGTGTGCGGAGCGGGAGGGTTGGTGAGCAGTTCTTC.

This clone is medium-sized. The genes are TRBV20-1 and TRBJ2-1; 8 bases match TRBD2. Looked up from germline, CDR1 is DFQATT and CDR2 is SNEGSKA (reference sequence). The CDR3 spans 14 residues. V was pared by 5 bases and J by 6 bases, with 9 bases of the junction left unmatched. This CDR3 reads CSALRASGLNEQFF. The CDR3 DNA reads as TGCAGTGCTCTACGGGCTAGCGGGCTCAATGAGCAGTTCTTC.

The gene calls are TRBV2 and TRBJ2-1; TRBD1 might be the D (5 bases). V dropped 6 bases and J dropped 5 bases, with 17 bases sitting between them. Germline CDR1 is SNHLY and CDR2 is FYNNEI. The CDR3 runs to 15 residues. CDR3 coding DNA: TGTGCCAGCAGACCCCACAACCAAGGGGACAATGAGCAGTTCTTC. Translation: CASRPHNQGDNEQFF.

This clone was seen a few times. The J gene is TRBJ2-7, the V gene TRBV6-5; perhaps TRBD2 as D (5 bases). The CDR3 is made up of 14 amino acids. In germline, CDR1 is MNHEY, CDR2 SVGAGI. V shed 2 bases and J shed 1 base, with 9 bases lying between them. CDR3 residues: CASSYRGSSYEQYF. Written as DNA, the CDR3 is TGTGCCAGCAGTTACCGGGGTTCATCCTACGAGCAGTACTTC.

This clone turned up a few times. This rearrangement joins TRBV20-1 to TRBJ1-3; unclear D gene. Germline V lookup: CDR1 DFQATT, CDR2 SNEGSKA (reference sequence). Trimming took 2 bases from V and 6 from J, leaving 14 bases between them. This CDR3 is built from 14 residues. CDR3 region: CSARRRGSVNTIYF. Written as DNA, the CDR3 is TGCAGTGCTAGAAGGCGTGGGTCAGTAAACACCATATATTTT.

In its sample, this clone is medium-sized. The chain joins TRBV6-1 to TRBJ1-2; 9 positions match TRBD1. With 2 bases clipped from V and 3 bases from J, the junction kept 4 bases outside the gene matches. Germline CDR1 is MNHNS and CDR2 is SASEGT. CDR3 length equals 15 residues. CDR3 nucleotide sequence: TGTGCCAGCAGTGAACGGGACAGGGCTGACTATGGCTACACCTTC. This encodes CASSERDRADYGYTF.

This clone rates as medium-sized. V gene TRBV6-1 combines with J gene TRBJ1-2, with D tentatively TRBD1 (5 bases). Germline CDR1 and CDR2: MNHNS and SASEGT. This CDR3 contains 13 residues. Trimming removed 11 bases at V and 4 bases at J, with 17 bases between. CDR3 region: CAGGTDPVYGYTF. CDR3 nucleotides: TGTGCCGGAGGGACGGACCCTGTCTATGGCTACACCTTC.

This clone was picked up many times. V is TRBV2 and J is TRBJ1-2; TRBD1 might be the D (6 bases). Per germline, CDR1 SNHLY and CDR2 FYNNEI. Deletions cut 4 bases from V and 4 bases from J, with 16 bases between. The CDR3 runs 15 residues. CDR3 coding DNA: TGTGCCAGCAGTGCGGCACGGGGGGCCGGCTATGGCTACACCTTC. Protein: CASSAARGAGYGYTF. Filled out from reference TRBV2 and TRBJ1-2, the complete variable domain reads EPEVTQTPSHQVTQMGQEVILRCVPISNHLYFYWYRQILGQKVEFLVSFYNNEISEKSEIFDDQFSVERPDGSNFTLKIRSTKLEDSAMYFCASSAARGAGYGYTFGSGTRLTVV.

This clone has a count of ten or more. The chain couples TRBV11-3 to TRBJ2-5; possible D gene TRBD2, 5 bases. Trimming removed 5 bases at V and 5 bases at J, with 12 bases between. Germline V gene sequence: CDR1 SGHNT, CDR2 YENEEA. This CDR3 has 13 amino acids. The CDR3 protein is CASSLGELETQYF. The CDR3 DNA follows: TGTGCCAGCAGCCTCGGGGAGTTGGAGACCCAGTACTTC.